This passage covers 10 T cell receptor beta chains from one sample sequenced in a study of OX40 agonist ivuxolimab in advanced cancers. The method was immunoSEQ multiplex PCR; TCRdb's version includes in-frame clones alone and lacks a portion of them. The profile shows almost 15,000 clones, around 80% of them singletons. The sample in question was CD4+ or CD8+ T cells sorted from blood, obtained in a trial of the OX40 agonist ivuxolimab. The receptors were sampled from an adult with an advanced solid tumor such as melanoma, head and neck, liver or kidney cancer.

The chain recombines TRBV27 with TRBJ2-1, with D perhaps TRBD1 (8 bases). There are 11 residues in the CDR3. V was cut by 7 bases and J by 9 bases, with 10 bases left in between. Germline CDR1 MNHEY, CDR2 SMNVEV (reference sequence). CDR3 sequence reads: CASNRGGEQFF. The CDR3 nucleotides read TGTGCCAGCAACAGGGGGGGTGAGCAGTTCTTC.

The CDR3 nucleotides read TGTGCCAGCGGACTACGGAACACTGAAGCTTTCTTT. Amino acids: CASGLRNTEAFF. V usage is TRBV27 and J usage is TRBJ1-1, with D hard to call. V lost 8 bases, J lost 1 base, and 8 bases lay in between. The CDR3 loop spans 12 amino acids. Germline assignment: CDR1 MNHEY and CDR2 SMNVEV (reference sequence).

The rearrangement links TRBV19 to TRBJ1-1; D is undetermined. The CDR3 is 12 amino acids. Trimming removed 8 bases at V and 0 bases at J, with 7 bases between. Germline CDR1 LNHDA, CDR2 SQIVND (reference sequence). The DNA of the CDR3 is TGTGCCAGTGACGCGCTGAACACTGAAGCTTTCTTT. Protein: CASDALNTEAFF.

This sequence joins TRBV6-6 and TRBJ1-2, with TRBD1 identical over 7 bases. Germline-derived CDR1 and CDR2 are MNHNY and SVGAGI (reference sequence). CDR3 length: 14 amino acids. The V gene end was trimmed by 8 bases and the J gene end by 8 bases; junction bases not matched to a gene: 14. CDR3 sequence (DNA): TGTGCCAGCGGATCAGACAGGGCTATTGACGGCTACACCTTC. Its protein product is CASGSDRAIDGYTF.

The chain has TRBV9 and TRBJ1-6; possible D gene TRBD1, 5 bases. Trimming stripped 5 bases from V and 9 bases from J, with 9 bases between. Per the germline V gene, CDR1 is SGDLS and CDR2 is YYNGEE. The CDR3 contains 12 residues. CDR3 sequence: CASSEGVSPLHF. Here the CDR3 DNA reads TGTGCCAGCAGTGAAGGGGTTTCACCCCTCCACTTT.

The V and J genes are TRBV7-2 and TRBJ2-7; 7 nucleotides line up with TRBD1. After removal of 1 base from V and 1 base from J, the junction contained 7 bases not matched to a gene. The V gene's germline CDR1 is SGHTA and CDR2 FQGNSA. The CDR3 totals 16 residues. CDR3 residues: CASSLVPGTASYEQYF. In DNA form, the CDR3 reads TGTGCCAGCAGCTTAGTCCCCGGGACAGCGTCCTACGAGCAGTACTTC. Using reference TRBV7-2 and TRBJ2-7 for the parts outside the CDR3, the full variable domain is GAGVSQSPSNKVTEKGKDVELRCDPISGHTALYWYRQSLGQGLEFLIYFQGNSAPDKSGLPSDRFSAERTGGSVSTLTIQRTQQEDSAVYLCASSLVPGTASYEQYFGPGTRLTVT.

This clone was observed a single time. The V call is TRBV7-6, the J call TRBJ2-1; TRBD2 aligns across 8 bases. Germline loops: CDR1 SGHVS, CDR2 FNYEAQ. The V and J ends lost 3 bases and 10 bases, in that order; junction bases with no gene match: 11. The CDR3 covers 15 residues. The CDR3 coding sequence is TGTGCCAGCAGCTTGAAGCGGGGGCCCCCCATAGAGCAGTTCTTC. It translates to CASSLKRGPPIEQFF.

The chain recombines TRBV28 with TRBJ1-1; weak D call: TRBD1 (6 bases). CDR1 is MDHEN and CDR2 is SYDVKM in the germline V gene. This CDR3 comprises 18 residues. V lost 6 bases to trimming and J lost 5 bases, with 28 bases between them. Written as DNA, the CDR3 is TGTGCCAGCAGATCTAGCACCCTCAGGGGCTCGGCAGGGACTGAAGCTTTCTTT. Protein product: CASRSSTLRGSAGTEAFF. The complete variable domain, with remaining parts taken from reference TRBV28 and TRBJ1-1, reads DVKVTQSSRYLVKRTGEKVFLECVQDMDHENMFWYRQDPGLGLRLIYFSYDVKMKEKGDIPEGYSVSREKKERFSLILESASTNQTSMYLCASRSSTLRGSAGTEAFFGQGTRLTVV.

The rearrangement joins TRBV27 to TRBJ1-1; the D gene is possibly TRBD1 (5 bases). This CDR3 comprises 15 residues. In germline, CDR1 is MNHEY, CDR2 SMNVEV (reference sequence). The V and J ends lost 8 bases and 0 bases respectively, with 16 bases between them. CDR3 amino acids: CASHYPPGLNTEAFF. CDR3 in DNA: TGTGCCAGCCATTATCCCCCAGGGTTGAACACTGAAGCTTTCTTT.

The chain combines TRBV19 with TRBJ1-2; TRBD1 agrees at 9 bases. Looked up from germline, CDR1 is LNHDA and CDR2 is SQIVND (reference sequence). V lost 4 bases, J lost 5 bases, and 8 bases stayed unmatched. The CDR3 contains 15 residues. As DNA, the CDR3 is TGTGCCAGTAGTAGCGGGACAGGGTTTCTATATGGCTACACCTTC. Protein product: CASSSGTGFLYGYTF. The variable domain in full, completed from reference TRBV19 and TRBJ1-2, reads DGGITQSPKYLFRKEGQNVTLSCEQNLNHDAMYWYRQDPGQGLRLIYYSQIVNDFQKGDIAEGYSVSREKKESFPLTVTSAQKNPTAFYLCASSSGTGFLYGYTFGSGTRLTVV.